Each of the 21 T cell receptor beta chains below was sequenced from the same sample in a study of tissue T cells after allogeneic stem cell transplantation. Method: immunoSEQ multiplex PCR; TCRdb's copy keeps in-frame clones and lacks some. The repertoire holds 6,000 to 6,500 clones, with 69% as singletons. The source material was tissue from the stomach, sampled at autopsy. The origin of the receptors is a woman between 18 and 50 years old with breast cancer.

CDR3 DNA: TGTGCCAGTTCCCTTGGGGGGGACGGCTACACCTTC. Translation gives CASSLGGDGYTF. The V gene is TRBV25-1, the J gene TRBJ1-2; maybe TRBD1 (5 bases). Per germline, CDR1 MGHDK and CDR2 SYGVNS. V shed 9 bases and J shed 8 bases, with 16 bases lying between them. The CDR3 totals 12 residues.

V gene TRBV6-1 combines with J gene TRBJ2-7, with 10 nucleotides matching TRBD1. The CDR3 extends over 15 amino acids. The ends lost 5 bases at V and 6 bases at J; junction bases unmatched: 10. CDR1 and CDR2 from the germline V gene are MNHNS and SASEGT. The CDR3 loop is CASSPGHGDRGEQYF. The CDR3 DNA sequence: TGTGCCAGCAGTCCGGGGCATGGGGACAGGGGCGAGCAGTACTTC.

The genes are TRBV5-1 and TRBJ2-3; 13 bases fit TRBD2. The germline CDR1 and CDR2 sequences are SGHRS and YFSETQ. The CDR3 spans 16 residues. With 4 bases clipped from V and 1 base from J, the junction kept 3 bases outside the gene matches. This chain's CDR3 is CASSPGLAGGTDTQYF. CDR3 DNA sequence: TGCGCCAGCAGCCCAGGACTAGCGGGGGGCACAGATACGCAGTATTTT.

The J gene is TRBJ2-5, the V gene TRBV2; 7 bases agree with TRBD1. The CDR3 has 15 amino acids. The V and J ends lost 8 bases and 2 bases, in that order; junction bases with no gene match: 11. The germline gives CDR1 SNHLY, CDR2 FYNNEI. CDR3 nucleotides: TGTGCCAGCGCGAAGAACAGGGGAATACAAGAGACCCAGTACTTC. It specifies CASAKNRGIQETQYF. Supplemented by reference TRBV2 and TRBJ2-5, the full variable domain reads EPEVTQTPSHQVTQMGQEVILRCVPISNHLYFYWYRQILGQKVEFLVSFYNNEISEKSEIFDDQFSVERPDGSNFTLKIRSTKLEDSAMYFCASAKNRGIQETQYFGPGTRLLVL.

The chain is built from TRBV19 and TRBJ2-1, with 8 bases identical to TRBD2. With 2 bases clipped from V and 5 bases from J, the junction kept 5 bases outside the gene matches. CDR3 size: 15 residues. CDR1 LNHDA and CDR2 SQIVND come from the germline V gene (reference sequence). CDR3 in DNA: TGTGCCAGTAGTATATCTAGCGGGTCGAACAATGAGCAGTTCTTC. It is translated as CASSISSGSNNEQFF.

The chain couples TRBV30 to TRBJ1-3, with unresolved D. From germline, CDR1 is GTSNPN and CDR2 SVGIG (reference sequence). V lost 4 bases and J 0 bases, leaving 19 bases between the germline ends. The CDR3 contains 17 residues. This CDR3 reads CAWTASRTRNSGNTIYF. The CDR3 nucleotides are TGTGCCTGGACCGCCTCCCGGACGAGGAACTCTGGAAACACCATATATTTT.

Of note for this clone: This CDR3 is also generated by other DNA sequences in the sample. V usage is TRBV6-2 or TRBV6-3 and J usage is TRBJ1-2; D not certain. The CDR3 runs to 13 residues. Germline-derived CDR1 and CDR2 are MNHEY and SVGEGT. The V gene lost 2 bases and the J gene lost 5 bases, with 9 bases spanning the gap. The DNA for the CDR3 is TGTGCCAGCAGTTACGTATCGGGGTATGGCTACACCTTC. Its translation: CASSYVSGYGYTF.

The chain links TRBV27 to TRBJ2-1; 8 nucleotides match TRBD1. The V gene's germline CDR1 is MNHEY and CDR2 SMNVEV (reference sequence). CDR3 length: 15 amino acids. The V segment lost 7 bases and the J segment 6 bases; nucleotides outside the gene matches: 11. For the CDR3, the DNA is TGTGCCAGCACCATCGGACAGGGCATGGGCAATGAGCAGTTCTTC. Translating it yields CASTIGQGMGNEQFF.

This clone was seen only once. V gene TRBV3-1 (or the pseudogene TRBV3-2) combines with J gene TRBJ2-7; D gene ambiguous. V lost 0 bases, J lost 6 bases, and 12 bases lay in between. CDR3 length: 14 residues. Germline-derived CDR1 and CDR2 are LGHDT and YNNKEL (reference sequence). The CDR3 sequence: CASSQEASGSEQYF. The CDR3 coding sequence is TGTGCCAGCAGCCAAGAGGCGTCAGGATCCGAGCAGTACTTC.

The chain recombines TRBV4-3 with TRBJ2-1; 14 bases are shared with TRBD2. V was pared by 4 bases and J by 1 base, with 6 bases of the junction left unmatched. The CDR3 runs 18 residues. Germline V CDR1 and CDR2: LGHNA, YSLEER. CDR3 DNA sequence: TGCGCCAGCAGCCGGGGACTAGCGGGAGATACATCCTACAATGAGCAGTTCTTC. This translates into CASSRGLAGDTSYNEQFF.

This clone turned up a few times. The chain has TRBV7-6 and TRBJ1-2; D is perhaps TRBD1 (6 bases). V was shortened by 5 bases and J by 1 base, with 8 bases between the two germline ends. The CDR3 is made up of 13 amino acids. Per the germline V gene, CDR1 is SGHVS and CDR2 is FNYEAQ. CDR3 residues: CASSPDSNYGYTF. CDR3 DNA sequence: TGTGCCAGCAGCCCGGACAGTAACTATGGCTACACCTTC.

This chain uses TRBV7-9 with TRBJ2-5; 9 bases are shared with TRBD1. This CDR3 is 15 amino acids long. V lost 5 bases to trimming and J lost 4 bases; unmatched junction nucleotides: 8. CDR1 is SEHNR, CDR2 FQNEAQ, per germline (reference sequence). This CDR3 is CASSIGQGLSETQYF. CDR3 nucleotide sequence: TGTGCCAGCAGCATCGGACAGGGGCTGTCAGAGACCCAGTACTTC.

The chain joins TRBV18 to TRBJ2-1; TRBD2 agrees at 14 bases. CDR3 length: 18 residues. Germline CDR1 and CDR2: KGHSH and LQKENI. The trim removed 3 bases at V and 9 bases at J, leaving 13 bases unmatched. CDR3: CASSPARLAGGERAEQFF. CDR3 nucleotide sequence: TGTGCCAGCTCACCGGCGAGACTAGCGGGGGGGGAAAGAGCTGAGCAGTTCTTC.

The chain carries TRBV29-1 and TRBJ2-7; 7 nucleotides agree with TRBD2. V lost 6 bases to trimming and J lost 6 bases; unmatched junction nucleotides: 5. CDR1 is SQVTM and CDR2 is ANQGSEA in the germline V gene. This CDR3 spans 11 amino acids. This CDR3 is CSVAPGGEQYF. CDR3 sequence (DNA): TGCAGCGTCGCGCCGGGAGGCGAGCAGTACTTC.

In this sample, this clone turned up a few times. This sequence joins TRBV21-1 and TRBJ1-2. TRBV21-1 is classified as a pseudogene. The CDR3 length is 14 residues. The CDR3 bases are TGTGCCAGCAGAGGCGGATCCGTCAACTATGGCTACACCTTC. Residues: CASRGGSVNYGYTF.

The rearrangement joins TRBV30 to TRBJ1-4; 10 bases match TRBD1. Trimming cost V 1 base and J 6 bases; bases outside gene matches: 2. CDR3 size: 14 residues. Germline CDR1 GTSNPN, CDR2 SVGIG (reference sequence). This CDR3 reads CAWSGGTGDEKLFF. The CDR3 DNA is TGTGCCTGGAGTGGGGGGACAGGGGATGAAAAACTGTTTTTT.

The chain couples TRBV6-1 to TRBJ1-4, with D possibly being TRBD1 (6 bases). The CDR3 consists of 14 residues. From germline, CDR1 is MNHNS and CDR2 SASEGT. Trimming removed 0 bases at V and 7 bases at J, with 9 bases between. CDR3 in DNA: TGTGCCAGCAGTGAAGCAGGGGGTTTTGAAAAACTGTTTTTT. This sequence encodes CASSEAGGFEKLFF.

The chain has TRBV7-2 and TRBJ2-5; D remains unclear. Trimming stripped 2 bases from V and 5 bases from J, with 6 bases between. The CDR3 loop spans 12 amino acids. The germline V gene encodes CDR1 SGHTA and CDR2 FQGNSA. CDR3 nucleotides: TGTGCCAGCAGCTTAACTATGGAGACCCAGTACTTC. Encoded protein: CASSLTMETQYF.

The rearrangement joins TRBV18 to TRBJ1-1; D is uncertain. From germline, CDR1 is KGHSH and CDR2 LQKENI. Trimming shortened V by 5 bases and J by 3 bases, and 16 bases separated the two germline ends. The CDR3 extends over 15 amino acids. The chain's CDR3 is CASSSGPTIYTEAFF. CDR3 DNA sequence: TGTGCCAGCTCATCAGGCCCGACAATATACACTGAAGCTTTCTTT. Based on the CDR3 plus reference TRBV18 and TRBJ1-1, the full variable domain is NAGVMQNPRHLVRRRGQEARLRCSPMKGHSHVYWYRQLPEEGLKFMVYLQKENIIDESGMPKERFSAEFPKEGPSILRIQQVVRGDSAAYFCASSSGPTIYTEAFFGQGTRLTVV.

This chain connects TRBV9 to TRBJ2-2; TRBD2 might be the D (6 bases). Germline-derived CDR1 and CDR2 are SGDLS and YYNGEE. CDR3 length equals 15 residues. Deletions cut 0 bases from V and 0 bases from J, with 6 bases between. CDR3 DNA sequence: TGTGCCAGCAGCGTAGCGGGAGCGAACACCGGGGAGCTGTTTTTT. Translated: CASSVAGANTGELFF.

The chain has TRBV6-2 or TRBV6-3 and TRBJ1-5; D gene ambiguous. This CDR3 is built from 13 residues. Germline V lookup: CDR1 MNHEY, CDR2 SVGEGT. Trimming left V 0 bases short and J 4 bases short, with 4 bases between. The DNA of the CDR3 is TGTGCCAGCAGTTACTCCGAGAATCAGCCCCAGCATTTT. Translated, it gives CASSYSENQPQHF.